This entry is about one TCR beta chain. V was pared by 5 bases and J by 9 bases, with 10 bases of the junction left unmatched. The CDR3 extends over 16 amino acids. Germline CDR1 reads MNHEY; CDR2 reads SMNVEV (reference sequence). The data were taken from a study of cytomegalovirus exposure and HLA in healthy donors. 60 Vbeta and 13 Jbeta primers were used in PCR. Here immunoSEQ multiplex PCR was the method, and the copy in TCRdb shows in-frame clones only, minus some. Among about 160,000 clones listed, roughly 84% were seen once. V and J are TRBV27 and TRBJ2-1, with 13 bases matching TRBD2. The sample comprised PBMCs. The clonotype was recovered from a young man in good health and CMV-seropositive. The CDR3 sequence is CASSVTGTSGASEQFF. DNA for the CDR3: TGTGCCAGCAGTGTAACCGGGACTAGCGGGGCGAGTGAGCAGTTCTTC.